These 28 T cell receptor beta chains share one sample of origin, sequenced in a study of vaccination and CD4 T cells after COVID-19. Treatment defined: roughly 10-day PBMC culture with coronavirus spike peptide pools or control peptides (ViraFEST assay). With the Oncomine TCR Beta short-read assay, DNA from cultured CD4+ T cells was sequenced. TCRdb called the PCR reads again in MiXCR, with one record for every CDR3 protein. This table has 8,500 to 10,000 distinct CDR3 sequences, 20% to 25% appearing once. These receptors' targets are unknown. The sequencing sample was made of cultured CD4+ T cells from blood. The receptors stem from a human donor with COVID-19.

The chain links TRBV6-2 or TRBV6-3 to TRBJ2-1; 7 bases are a match to TRBD1. The CDR3 length is 16 residues. With 6 bases clipped from V and 0 bases from J, the junction kept 8 bases outside the gene matches. Germline V CDR1 and CDR2: MNHEY, SVGEGT. CDR3: CASSTLRGPSYNEQFF. CDR3 bases: TGTGCCAGCAGCACACTAAGGGGGCCCTCCTACAATGAGCAGTTCTTC.

In its sample, this clonotype was seen a few times. The chain uses TRBV6-2 or TRBV6-3 and TRBJ2-1; no firm D call. The CDR3 consists of 10 residues. V was cut by 8 bases and J by 8 bases, with 7 bases left in between. Germline V gives CDR1 MNHEY, CDR2 SVGEGT. CDR3 residues: CASGWDEQFF. Written as DNA, the CDR3 is TGTGCCAGCGGGTGGGATGAGCAGTTCTTC.

This clonotype has just a few counts. V gene TRBV7-8 combines with J gene TRBJ2-1, with 8 bases identical to TRBD1. The germline gives CDR1 SGHVS, CDR2 FQNEAQ. Trimming took 5 bases from V and 3 from J; bases not matched to a gene: 6. CDR3 length: 15 residues. The CDR3 loop is CASSPTTGGYNEQFF. CDR3 coding DNA: TGTGCCAGCAGCCCCACCACAGGGGGCTACAATGAGCAGTTCTTC.

The chain employs TRBV11-3 and TRBJ1-2, with 7 positions matching TRBD1. Germline CDR1 and CDR2: SGHNT and YENEEA. The CDR3 is 12 residues long. Trimming removed 4 bases from V and 5 bases from J; junction bases left unmatched: 1. The DNA of the CDR3 is TGTGCCAGCAGCTCGACAGGGTATGGCTACACCTTC. Translated, it gives CASSSTGYGYTF.

This clonotype was seen more than once but under ten times. V is TRBV24-1 and J is TRBJ2-7; TRBD2 might be the D (7 bases). V dropped 4 bases and J dropped 5 bases, with 11 bases sitting between them. This CDR3 comprises 13 residues. CDR1 and CDR2 (germline): KGHDR, SFDVKD. The CDR3 bases are TGTGCCACCAGTGACGGGGGGCGGAACGAGCAGTACTTC. Translating it yields CATSDGGRNEQYF.

This chain connects TRBV27 to TRBJ1-5; D uncertain. The germline V and J ends were trimmed by 4 bases and 0 bases, with 7 bases remaining between them. This CDR3 spans 14 amino acids. Germline V CDR1 and CDR2: MNHEY, SMNVEV (reference sequence). CDR3 sequence reads: CASSSSYSNQPQHF. CDR3 sequence (DNA): TGTGCCAGCAGTTCAAGCTATAGCAATCAGCCCCAGCATTTT.

The chain links TRBV19 to TRBJ2-5, with a tentative D call TRBD1 (7 bases). The V end lost 3 bases, the J end lost 2 bases, and 10 bases lay between the germline ends. CDR1 LNHDA and CDR2 SQIVND come from the germline V gene (reference sequence). This CDR3 region has 14 residues. The CDR3 sequence: CASSIQGGQETQYF. CDR3 in DNA: TGTGCCAGTAGTATCCAGGGGGGACAAGAGACCCAGTACTTC.

V gene TRBV7-9 combines with J gene TRBJ2-3; perhaps TRBD1 as D (5 bases). Germline CDR1 and CDR2: SEHNR and FQNEAQ (reference sequence). This CDR3 is built from 16 residues. V lost 4 bases and J lost 4, with 18 bases in between. The CDR3 loop is CASSWQGFGTADTQYF. The CDR3 coding sequence is TGTGCCAGCAGCTGGCAGGGATTCGGCACTGCAGATACGCAGTATTTT.

This chain connects TRBV5-1 to TRBJ1-2, with D unresolved. In germline, CDR1 is SGHRS, CDR2 YFSETQ. There are 14 residues in the CDR3. V was trimmed by 0 bases and J by 6 bases, leaving 12 bases between them. CDR3 residues: CASSLVLGPDGYTF. The CDR3 DNA sequence: TGCGCCAGCAGCTTGGTTCTAGGGCCGGATGGCTACACCTTC.

The table lists this clonotype with a few counts. For the CDR3, the DNA is TGTGCCAGCAGTCAACAGGGGGCGCCTGGCTACACCTTC. Its protein is CASSQQGAPGYTF. This rearrangement joins TRBV6-1 to TRBJ1-2; TRBD1 matches at 9 bases. The CDR3 loop spans 13 amino acids. V trimming: 5 bases; J trimming: 7 bases; junction bases outside the gene matches: 5. CDR1 and CDR2 from the germline V gene are MNHNS and SASEGT.

This clonotype was counted between two and nine times. The V call is TRBV6-2 or TRBV6-3, the J call TRBJ2-3; 8 nucleotides align to TRBD1. V lost 7 bases, J lost 3 bases, and 9 bases stayed unmatched. This CDR3 spans 15 amino acids. CDR1 MNHEY and CDR2 SVGEGT come from the germline V gene. The CDR3 sequence is CASNQDRVMTDTQYF. CDR3 sequence (DNA): TGTGCCAGCAATCAGGACAGGGTTATGACAGATACGCAGTATTTT.

In its sample, this clonotype was seen a few times. The chain has TRBV19 and TRBJ1-6; a possible D gene is TRBD1 (5 bases). Trimming took off 5 bases at V and 1 base at J, with 15 bases between the two ends. The length of the CDR3 is 17 residues. Germline CDR1 reads LNHDA; CDR2 reads SQIVND (reference sequence). CDR3 coding DNA: TGTGCCAGTAGTCGGGATCAGGGAGGGTCCTATAATTCACCCCTCCACTTT. Encoded protein: CASSRDQGGSYNSPLHF. The whole variable domain, remainder taken from reference TRBV19 and TRBJ1-6, is DGGITQSPKYLFRKEGQNVTLSCEQNLNHDAMYWYRQDPGQGLRLIYYSQIVNDFQKGDIAEGYSVSREKKESFPLTVTSAQKNPTAFYLCASSRDQGGSYNSPLHFGNGTRLTVT.

By share of the sample, this clonotype is medium-sized (0.01 to 0.1%). The gene calls are TRBV20-1 and TRBJ1-1; perhaps TRBD1 as D (6 bases). With 0 bases removed from V and 0 bases from J, the gap between germline ends came to 20 bases. CDR1 and CDR2 from the germline V gene are DFQATT and SNEGSKA (reference sequence). This CDR3 is 18 amino acids long. The CDR3, as DNA: TGCAGTGCTAGAGACCCCCAGCGGGGGCGGTTAATGAACACTGAAGCTTTCTTT. It is translated as CSARDPQRGRLMNTEAFF.

This chain links TRBV7-2 with TRBJ2-1; the D is unclear. Germline CDR1 reads SGHTA; CDR2 reads FQGNSA. Trimming removed 5 bases from V and 0 bases from J, with 8 bases in between. The length of the CDR3 is 14 residues. The CDR3 DNA reads TGTGCCAGCAGCCGGCAGAGCTCCTACAATGAGCAGTTCTTC. Protein: CASSRQSSYNEQFF.

This chain links TRBV20-1 with TRBJ2-5, with 12 bases fitting TRBD2. Germline-derived CDR1 and CDR2 are DFQATT and SNEGSKA (reference sequence). The CDR3 totals 16 residues. J lost 4 bases, V lost 1 base, and 7 bases had no gene match. The CDR3 nucleotides read TGCAGTGCTAGAGTCCTCTTGGGACTAGCGGGAGAGACCCAGTACTTC. Its translation: CSARVLLGLAGETQYF.

J is TRBJ1-1 and V is TRBV11-2, with D unclear. V was shortened by 6 bases and J by 1 base, with 6 bases between the two germline ends. The CDR3 runs 12 residues. Per germline, CDR1 SGHAT and CDR2 FQNNGV. The CDR3: CASRPGNTEAFF. Here the CDR3 DNA reads TGTGCCAGCAGACCTGGGAACACTGAAGCTTTCTTT.

The chain links TRBV20-1 to TRBJ2-1, with D tentatively TRBD1 (5 bases). The CDR3 has 11 residues. CDR1 and CDR2 from the germline V gene are DFQATT and SNEGSKA (reference sequence). V was pared by 2 bases and J by 12 bases, with 11 bases between. The CDR3 nucleotides are TGCAGTGCTAGATTGACAGCCGGGCAGTTCTTC. It encodes CSARLTAGQFF.

V usage is TRBV6-1 and J usage is TRBJ1-3; a possible D gene is TRBD1 (6 bases). Trimming removed 10 bases from V and 0 bases from J, with 13 bases in between. The CDR3 length is 14 residues. Germline CDR1 and CDR2: MNHNS and SASEGT. CDR3 coding DNA: TGTGCCACATCTGGGGGGGCCTCTGGAAACACCATATATTTT. It codes for CATSGGASGNTIYF.

This chain uses TRBV11-3 with TRBJ2-3, with D possibly TRBD1 on 6 matching bases. The V end was cut by 5 bases, the J end by 1 base, with 7 bases between. This CDR3 has 13 residues. From germline, CDR1 is SGHNT and CDR2 YENEEA. Here the CDR3 DNA reads TGTGCCAGCAGCCGACAGGGCACAGATACGCAGTATTTT. Amino acids: CASSRQGTDTQYF.

This clonotype turned up a few times. The gene calls are TRBV7-9 and TRBJ2-7, with D perhaps being TRBD1 or TRBD2 (5 bases each). V dropped 1 base and J dropped 2 bases, with 15 bases sitting between them. The germline V gene encodes CDR1 SEHNR and CDR2 FQNEAQ (reference sequence). CDR3 length: 16 residues. The chain's CDR3 is CASSLVSGTDTYEQYF. The CDR3 DNA is TGTGCCAGCAGCTTAGTGTCTGGGACCGATACCTACGAGCAGTACTTC.

Only a few counts were recorded for this clonotype. CDR3 DNA sequence: TGTGCCAGCAGCGGTGGACAGGAGTACACTGAAGCTTTCTTT. This gives the protein CASSGGQEYTEAFF. The V and J genes are TRBV5-4 and TRBJ1-1, with TRBD1 matching over 7 bases. The CDR3 totals 14 residues. Germline V gene sequence: CDR1 SGHNT, CDR2 YYREEE (reference sequence). V lost 4 bases to trimming and J lost 3 bases; unmatched junction nucleotides: 6.

The table lists this clonotype with a few counts. The chain employs TRBV28 and TRBJ2-3, with TRBD1 identical over 11 bases. The CDR3 spans 16 residues. Germline loops: CDR1 MDHEN, CDR2 SYDVKM. The V gene end was trimmed by 5 bases and the J gene end by 6 bases; junction bases not matched to a gene: 10. The CDR3 loop reads CASSRDRGYQGDTQYF. Here the CDR3 DNA reads TGTGCCAGCAGTCGGGACAGGGGGTACCAAGGGGATACGCAGTATTTT.

This chain uses TRBV29-1 with TRBJ2-1, with D possibly TRBD2 on 5 matching bases. Trimming removed 5 bases from V and 2 bases from J, with 16 bases in between. CDR1 and CDR2 from the germline V gene are SQVTM and ANQGSEA. This CDR3 region has 15 residues. The CDR3 loop reads CSVPPPGMTYNEQFF. CDR3 coding DNA: TGCAGCGTTCCCCCCCCGGGGATGACCTACAATGAGCAGTTCTTC.

This clonotype was observed a few times. The chain employs TRBV27 and TRBJ2-2; a weak D match, TRBD1 (5 bases). This CDR3 region has 15 residues. Germline assignment: CDR1 MNHEY and CDR2 SMNVEV (reference sequence). V lost 3 bases and J lost 3, with 11 bases in between. CDR3 coding DNA: TGTGCCAGCAGTTTGGGCAGGGTCGACACCGGGGAGCTGTTTTTT. Translation gives CASSLGRVDTGELFF.

This chain joins TRBV7-2 and TRBJ2-5; perhaps TRBD1 as D (5 bases). Looked up from germline, CDR1 is SGHTA and CDR2 is FQGNSA. This CDR3 comprises 15 residues. Trimming took 5 bases from V and 0 from J, leaving 13 bases between them. As DNA, the CDR3 is TGTGCCAGCAGCCGTCGGTGGGGCAACCAAGAGACCCAGTACTTC. Protein: CASSRRWGNQETQYF. The full variable domain, completed using reference TRBV7-2 and TRBJ2-5, is GAGVSQSPSNKVTEKGKDVELRCDPISGHTALYWYRQSLGQGLEFLIYFQGNSAPDKSGLPSDRFSAERTGGSVSTLTIQRTQQEDSAVYLCASSRRWGNQETQYFGPGTRLLVL.

The chain uses TRBV7-6 and TRBJ2-7; TRBD2 might be the D (6 bases). The V gene's germline CDR1 is SGHVS and CDR2 FNYEAQ. Trimming removed 1 base from V and 2 bases from J, with 9 bases in between. The CDR3 sequence is 14 residues long. The CDR3: CASSLGGEAYEQYF. DNA for the CDR3: TGTGCCAGCAGCTTAGGGGGGGAAGCCTACGAGCAGTACTTC.

By sample fraction, this clonotype is medium-sized. V gene TRBV30 combines with J gene TRBJ1-2; D gene ambiguous. With 5 bases removed from V and 6 bases from J, the gap between germline ends came to 13 bases. The CDR3 contains 12 residues. The germline CDR1 and CDR2 sequences are GTSNPN and SVGIG (reference sequence). CDR3: CAWDSVGNGYTF. The CDR3 coding sequence is TGTGCCTGGGATTCGGTAGGGAATGGCTACACCTTC.

The chain recombines TRBV5-1 with TRBJ2-3, with D possibly being TRBD1 or TRBD2 (6 bases each). The CDR3 is made up of 14 amino acids. Germline loops: CDR1 SGHRS, CDR2 YFSETQ. The V end lost 1 base, the J end lost 3 bases, and 9 bases lay between the germline ends. CDR3 nucleotides: TGCGCCAGCAGCTTGTCGGGGGCTACAGATACGCAGTATTTT. Translated, it gives CASSLSGATDTQYF.